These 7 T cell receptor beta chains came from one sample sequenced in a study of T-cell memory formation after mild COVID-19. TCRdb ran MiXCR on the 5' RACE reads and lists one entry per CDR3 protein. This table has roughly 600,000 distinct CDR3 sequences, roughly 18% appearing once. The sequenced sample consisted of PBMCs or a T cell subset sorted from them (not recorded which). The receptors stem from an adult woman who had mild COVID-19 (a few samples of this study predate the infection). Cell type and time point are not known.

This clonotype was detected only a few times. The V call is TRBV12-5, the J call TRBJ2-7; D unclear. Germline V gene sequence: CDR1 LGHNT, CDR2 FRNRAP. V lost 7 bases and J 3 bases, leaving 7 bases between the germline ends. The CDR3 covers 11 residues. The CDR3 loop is CASELSYEQYF. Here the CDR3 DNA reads TGTGCTAGTGAACTGAGCTACGAGCAGTACTTC.

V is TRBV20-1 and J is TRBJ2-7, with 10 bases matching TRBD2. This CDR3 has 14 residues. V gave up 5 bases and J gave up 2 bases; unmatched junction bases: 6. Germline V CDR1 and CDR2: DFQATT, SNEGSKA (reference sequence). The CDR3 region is CSARTSGATYEQYF. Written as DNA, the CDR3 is TGCAGTGCTCGGACTAGCGGAGCCACCTACGAGCAGTACTTC.

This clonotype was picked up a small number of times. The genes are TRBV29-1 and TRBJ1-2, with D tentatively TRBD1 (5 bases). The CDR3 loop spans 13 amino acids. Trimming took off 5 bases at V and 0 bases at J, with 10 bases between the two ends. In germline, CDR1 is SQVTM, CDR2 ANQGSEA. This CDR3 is CSVRQSSNYGYTF. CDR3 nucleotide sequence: TGCAGCGTTCGACAGTCGTCTAACTATGGCTACACCTTC.

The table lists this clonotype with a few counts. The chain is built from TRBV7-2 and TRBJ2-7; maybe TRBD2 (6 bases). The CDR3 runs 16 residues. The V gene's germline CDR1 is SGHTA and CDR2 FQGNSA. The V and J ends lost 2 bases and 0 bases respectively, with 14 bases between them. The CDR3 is CASSLFPSAGSYEQYF. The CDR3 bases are TGTGCCAGCAGCTTATTTCCTAGCGCCGGCTCCTACGAGCAGTACTTC.

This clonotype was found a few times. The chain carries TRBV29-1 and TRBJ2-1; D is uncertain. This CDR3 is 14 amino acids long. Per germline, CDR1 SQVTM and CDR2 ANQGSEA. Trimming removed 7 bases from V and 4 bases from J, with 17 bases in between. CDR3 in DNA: TGCAGCGCCGACCTACTTGGACGGTACAATGAGCAGTTCTTC. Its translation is CSADLLGRYNEQFF.

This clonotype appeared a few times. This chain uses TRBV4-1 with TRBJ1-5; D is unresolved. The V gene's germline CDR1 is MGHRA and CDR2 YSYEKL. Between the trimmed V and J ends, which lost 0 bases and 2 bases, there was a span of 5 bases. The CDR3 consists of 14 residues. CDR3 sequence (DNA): TGCGCCAGCAGCCAAGAGGGAGGCAATCAGCCCCAGCATTTT. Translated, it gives CASSQEGGNQPQHF.

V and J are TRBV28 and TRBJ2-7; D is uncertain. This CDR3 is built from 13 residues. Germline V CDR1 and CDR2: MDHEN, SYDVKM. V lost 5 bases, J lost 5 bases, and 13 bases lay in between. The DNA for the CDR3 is TGTGCCAGCAGTCCCCCTCCTCGGGACGAGCAGTACTTC. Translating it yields CASSPPPRDEQYF.